The entry that follows covers one TCR beta chain sequence. These data come from a study of blood T cell repertoires in COVID-19. Study details: The United States, Italy and Spain provided the acute and convalescent COVID-19 samples. PBMCs, B-cell-depleted T cells, or T cells provided the cDNA or gDNA that made up the material.

Original data processing: Amplification of reference gene primers provided the estimated nucleated cell counts. Data came from immunoSEQ multiplex PCR; TCRdb stores just in-frame clones and leaves some out. V, J and clone size were drawn from that table, and D and trimming were deduced from the DNA. The profile shows 350,000 or so clones, almost 90% of them singletons. This sequence originates from a man aged 18 to 30 with active or convalescent COVID-19. The specimen sequenced was peripheral blood.

The CDR3, as DNA: TGTGCCCGTAAAGTAGCGGGAGCGGGGGAGCAGTACTTC. Translated, it gives CARKVAGAGEQYF. The chain is built from TRBV30 and TRBJ2-7; 9 bases map to TRBD2. In germline, CDR1 is GTSNPN, CDR2 SVGIG (reference sequence). The CDR3 runs to 13 residues. The J segment lost 7 bases and the V segment lost 8 bases, leaving 12 bases of the junction unmatched.